This T cell receptor beta chain derives from a study of siplizumab effects on memory and regulatory T cells. Points from the study as a whole: Where siplizumab was present, mappable alloreactive CD4+ clones averaged around 69% Treg-derived, compared with more than 25% in controls. It was not possible to assign a naive or memory phenotype to roughly 80-95% of proliferating CD4+ or CD8+ clones. Naive T cells, seemingly more diverse than memory cells, seemed major alloresponse contributors.

Produced via immunoSEQ multiplex PCR; TCRdb's table is partial and in-frame only. Counted here are some 110,000 clones, approximately 94% occurring once; the ten biggest clones make up 1.5% to 2%. The count of this clone is one. As yet, its antigen is unknown. Looked up from germline, CDR1 is KGHSH and CDR2 is LQKENI. The junction had 6 bases not matched to a gene; V was cut back by 4 bases and J by 2 bases. CDR3 length equals 15 residues. The source is a human donor in good health. The V gene is TRBV18, the J gene TRBJ2-5; 8 bases are a match to TRBD1. Sequenced material: non-Treg CD4+ T cells sorted from blood. CDR3 residues: CASSLNGQGQETQYF. The DNA of the CDR3 is TGTGCCAGCTCACTTAACGGACAGGGACAAGAGACCCAGTACTTC.